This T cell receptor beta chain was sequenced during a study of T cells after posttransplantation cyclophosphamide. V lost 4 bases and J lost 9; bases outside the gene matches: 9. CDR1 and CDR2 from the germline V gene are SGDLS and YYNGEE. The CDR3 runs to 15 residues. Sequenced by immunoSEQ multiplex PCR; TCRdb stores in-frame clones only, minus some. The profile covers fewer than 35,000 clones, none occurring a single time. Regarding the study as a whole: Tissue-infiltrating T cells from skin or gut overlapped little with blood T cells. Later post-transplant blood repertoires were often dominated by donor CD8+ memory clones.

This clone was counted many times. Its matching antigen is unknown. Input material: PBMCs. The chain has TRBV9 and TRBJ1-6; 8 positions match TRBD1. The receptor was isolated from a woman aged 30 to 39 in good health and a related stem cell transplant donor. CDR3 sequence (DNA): TGTGCCAGCAGCTTAACGACAGGGGAAACTTCACCCCTCCACTTT. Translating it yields CASSLTTGETSPLHF.